The sequence of this T cell receptor (beta chain) was determined in a study of T cell changes during pregnancy in multiple sclerosis. Profiled with immunoSEQ multiplex PCR; TCRdb holds only in-frame clones, not every one. The repertoire includes some 81,000 clones, approximately 89% of them detected once, and 1.5% to 2% sits in the top ten. V dropped 5 bases and J dropped 1 base, with 10 bases sitting between them. The CDR3 contains 13 residues. Germline V CDR1 and CDR2: GTSNPN, SVGIG (reference sequence). The clonotype originates from a female donor with multiple sclerosis, enrolled in a pregnancy study. The chain combines TRBV30 with TRBJ2-3; a possible D gene is TRBD2 (7 bases). The specimen was peripheral blood, collected before pregnancy. As DNA, the CDR3 is TGTGCCTGGGAGGGGGGGGGCACAGATACGCAGTATTTT. This encodes CAWEGGGTDTQYF.